The rows below give T cell receptor beta chains drawn from one sample of a study of blood T cells in healthy people across ages. TCRdb itself ran the 5' RACE reads through MiXCR, one entry per CDR3 protein. The table includes about 1,500,000 distinct CDR3 sequences, roughly 40% detected once. The sequencing input was blood. These receptors were taken from a woman between 18 and 29 years old in good health. Each CDR3 is given with its conserved first and last residue. The D gene is left open where the match is weak. Clone sizes are given selectively: once, few, many, or a class where the clone is expanded.

d_call,clone_size,j_call,v_call,cdr3_nt,cdr3_aa
-,-,TRBJ2-7,TRBV6-1,TGTGCCAGCAGTGAGACCGGGACAAGGGGATACGAGCAGTACTTC,CASSETGTRGYEQYF
TRBD1,few,TRBJ1-2,TRBV7-2,TGTGCCAGCAGCTTAGTCGGCGGGGCTTGGGACAGTGGCTACACCTTC,CASSLVGGAWDSGYTF
-,few,TRBJ1-6,TRBV20-1,TGCAGTGCTATTGGGGGGACTGCTCCTGGGTCACCCCTCCACTTT,CSAIGGTAPGSPLHF
-,-,TRBJ2-5,TRBV27,TGTGCCAGCAGTTTGTGGGCAGTGGGGACCCAGTACTTC,CASSLWAVGTQYF
TRBD2,-,TRBJ2-3,TRBV20-1,TGCAGTGCCTCCCGGACTAGCGGATACACAGATACGCAGTATTTT,CSASRTSGYTDTQYF
TRBD1,-,TRBJ2-7,TRBV20-1,TGCAGTGCTAGTATCGGGACAGGGGGCTACGAGCAGTACTTC,CSASIGTGGYEQYF
-,many,TRBJ1-2,TRBV12-3/TRBV12-4,TGTGCCAGCAGCTGGGGAGATGGCTACACCTTC,CASSWGDGYTF
-,-,TRBJ2-2,TRBV11-1,TGTGCCAGCAGTATAGCGCCGAGAACCGGGGAGCTGTTTTTT,CASSIAPRTGELFF
TRBD1,-,TRBJ1-2,TRBV20-1,TGCACCGGGACAGGGGGCAATGGCTACACCTTC,CTGTGGNGYTF
TRBD2,-,TRBJ2-1,TRBV6-5,TGTGCCAGCAGTTCGGGGACGAGCGGGAAGAATGAGCAGTTCTTC,CASSSGTSGKNEQFF
-,few,TRBJ1-1,TRBV10-3,TGTGCCATCAGGCAGGGGACTGAAGCTTTCTTT,CAIRQGTEAFF
TRBD2,-,TRBJ2-1,TRBV12-3/TRBV12-4,TGTGCCAGCAGTTTGACTAGCGGGAGTCAAGGGCAGTTCTTC,CASSLTSGSQGQFF
-,-,TRBJ2-7,TRBV5-1,TGTGCCAGCAGTGACCAGGGCGGGACCTACGAGCAGTACTTC,CASSDQGGTYEQYF
TRBD2,few,TRBJ2-2,TRBV5-1,TGCGCCAGCAGCTTGGTCAGCGGGGGGGCATCCGGGGAGCTGTTTTTT,CASSLVSGGASGELFF
TRBD1,-,TRBJ1-4,TRBV5-1,TGCGCCAGCGGGGCCGGGGGACAGACAGATTCGGAAAAACTGTTTTTT,CASGAGGQTDSEKLFF
-,-,TRBJ1-2,TRBV7-9,TGTGCCAGCAGCTCTGAGGTCACAGTCCATGGCTACACCTTC,CASSSEVTVHGYTF
-,-,TRBJ2-5,TRBV10-2,TGCGCCAGCAGTGAGTCGGAAGAGACCCAGTACTTC,CASSESEETQYF
-,few,TRBJ2-7,TRBV25-1,TGTGCCAGCAGTGAATATACAGGGGAGGCCTACGAGCAGTACTTC,CASSEYTGEAYEQYF
TRBD1,-,TRBJ1-5,TRBV20-1,TGCAGTGCTAGAGATCCAGGGGGTTATCAGCCCCAGCATTTT,CSARDPGGYQPQHF
TRBD1,-,TRBJ1-2,TRBV20-1,TGCAGTGCTAGAGCTACAGGGGAACAAAGCTATGGCTACACCTTC,CSARATGEQSYGYTF
TRBD2,few,TRBJ2-5,TRBV20-1,TGCAGTGTGGCGGGAGTAGGTTTGGAGACCCAGTACTTC,CSVAGVGLETQYF
-,few,TRBJ2-5,TRBV7-9,TGTGCCAGCAGCTATAGTACGGACTTTCGGCAGTACTTC,CASSYSTDFRQYF
-,few,TRBJ1-6,TRBV9,TGTGCCAGCAGCGTAGGTCCGGGTCTTAATTCACCCCTCCACTTT,CASSVGPGLNSPLHF
-,-,TRBJ2-2,TRBV29-1,TGCAGCGTTTCGAACACCGGGGAGCTGTTTTTT,CSVSNTGELFF
-,-,TRBJ2-5,TRBV7-2,TGTGCCAGCAGCTTAGCTCGGTCAGGGGAGACCCAGTACTTC,CASSLARSGETQYF
-,-,TRBJ2-1,TRBV27,TGTGCCAGCAGTTTATTACCCCGAAGCTCCTACAATGAGCAGTTCTTC,CASSLLPRSSYNEQFF
TRBD1,few,TRBJ1-5,TRBV20-1,TGCAGTGCTAGGGGGGCATGGGACAGAAATCAGCCCCAGCATTTT,CSARGAWDRNQPQHF
TRBD1,-,TRBJ2-6,TRBV7-8,TGTGCCAGCAGCCCATACTCCAGGTCACCGGACAGGGGAGCGTTGGGCTCTGGGGCCAACGTCCTGACTTTC,CASSPYSRSPDRGALGSGANVLTF
TRBD1,-,TRBJ1-1,TRBV18,TGTGCCAGCTCACCACGCTCTGGGACAGCCTTGAACACTGAAGCTTTCTTT,CASSPRSGTALNTEAFF
-,-,TRBJ1-2,TRBV2,TGTGCCAGCAGTGGAGAGAACGGGGGACCATCCTATGGCTACACCTTC,CASSGENGGPSYGYTF
-,-,TRBJ1-2,TRBV12-3/TRBV12-4,TGTGCCAGCAGTGTTGATACAGCGTATGGCTACACCTTC,CASSVDTAYGYTF
-,-,TRBJ2-2,TRBV6-1,TGTGCCGTAAATCGACAGCATCCGAACACCGGGGAGCTGTTTTTT,CAVNRQHPNTGELFF
-,-,TRBJ2-2,TRBV28,TGTGCCAGCAGTTATATTCAAGGGGCCGGGGAGCTGTTTTTT,CASSYIQGAGELFF
-,-,TRBJ2-2,TRBV24-1,TGTGCCACCAGTGATCCTTACACCGGGGAGCTGTTTTTT,CATSDPYTGELFF
TRBD2,-,TRBJ2-7,TRBV4-1,TGCGCCAGCAGCCAAGAGGCAACTAGCGGGAGGTCCTACGAGCAGTACTTC,CASSQEATSGRSYEQYF
TRBD2,-,TRBJ2-1,TRBV11-2,TGTGCCAGCAACTTAATGTCTATACTAGCGGGAGTGGATGAGCAGTTCTTC,CASNLMSILAGVDEQFF
TRBD2,-,TRBJ2-2,TRBV24-1,TGTGCCACCAGTGATCAGACTAGCGGACGCACCGGGGAGCTGTTTTTT,CATSDQTSGRTGELFF
-,few,TRBJ2-5,TRBV7-2,TGTGCCAGCAGCTTGGGGGGCGGGATGGAGCAGTACTTC,CASSLGGGMEQYF
-,-,TRBJ2-3,TRBV7-9,TGTGCCAGCAGCTCCGGCGCGGGAAAAGTAGATACGCAGTATTTT,CASSSGAGKVDTQYF
-,few,TRBJ2-7,TRBV20-1,TGCAGTGCTAGAGATGGGGCAGGCCTTGACGAGCAGTACTTC,CSARDGAGLDEQYF
-,few,TRBJ2-6,TRBV7-6,TGTGCCAGCAGCTTACAGGCAGGAGGGACCACCTCTGGGGCCAACGTCCTGACTTTC,CASSLQAGGTTSGANVLTF
TRBD1,-,TRBJ1-1,TRBV13,TGTGCCATTCTTACCAGGGGGCCCGTGAACACTGAAGCTTTCTTT,CAILTRGPVNTEAFF
-,few,TRBJ2-1,TRBV4-1,TGCGCCAGCAGCCAAGATTCGTGGGAGAGCTACAATGAGCAGTTCTTC,CASSQDSWESYNEQFF
-,-,TRBJ1-1,TRBV20-1,TGCAGTGCTAGTGACACCCGACGGGGGACTGAAGCTTTCTTT,CSASDTRRGTEAFF
-,many,TRBJ2-7,TRBV6-5,TGTGCCAGCAGTTTCGGAAGCGAGCAGTACTTC,CASSFGSEQYF
-,-,TRBJ2-1,TRBV20-1,TGCAGTGCCCAGACGGCGGAGAGCTCCTACAATGAGCAGTTCTTC,CSAQTAESSYNEQFF
-,-,TRBJ1-2,TRBV30,TGTGCCTGGAGTGGACTGGGGGCCACCTTC,CAWSGLGATF
TRBD2,-,TRBJ2-4,TRBV5-8,TGTGCCAGCACAAGGGGAGGGAACATTCAGTACTTC,CASTRGGNIQYF
TRBD1,-,TRBJ2-7,TRBV4-1,TGCGCCAGCAGCCACCGGACAGGGGATTCCTACGAGCAGTACTTC,CASSHRTGDSYEQYF
TRBD1,-,TRBJ2-3,TRBV30,TGTGCCTTTGACTCCGGGACAGGCTACACAGATACGCAGTATTTT,CAFDSGTGYTDTQYF
-,many,TRBJ2-3,TRBV29-1,TGCAGCGCCACATACAGCACAGATACGCAGTATTTT,CSATYSTDTQYF
-,-,TRBJ1-1,TRBV2,TGTGCCAGTGCTTCCGAGGGCCCCAATGAAGCTTTCTTT,CASASEGPNEAFF
TRBD2,-,TRBJ2-7,TRBV12-3/TRBV12-4,TGTGCCAGCAGACCTCCGGGACTAGGTTACGAGCAGTACTTC,CASRPPGLGYEQYF
TRBD2,few,TRBJ2-7,TRBV10-3,TGTGCCATCAGTGAGGGACTAGCGGGAGGCCTATACTCCTACGAGCAGTACTTC,CAISEGLAGGLYSYEQYF
-,-,TRBJ2-1,TRBV6-2/TRBV6-3,TGTGCCAGCATCAAAAGGGGCGGGATCTTCGATGAGCAGTTCTTC,CASIKRGGIFDEQFF
TRBD1,-,TRBJ1-2,TRBV20-1,TGCAGTGCTAGAGCCTTCGAGACGGGACAGGCCTATGGCTACACCTTC,CSARAFETGQAYGYTF
-,-,TRBJ2-1,TRBV7-2,TGTGCCAGCAGCTTGTTCAACAGACTTGGGAATGAGCAGTTCTTC,CASSLFNRLGNEQFF
TRBD2,-,TRBJ2-1,TRBV4-3,TGCGCCAGCAGCCAAGATCGCACTAGCGTTGGGGGCAATGAGCAGTTCTTC,CASSQDRTSVGGNEQFF
-,few,TRBJ1-1,TRBV30,TGTGCCTGGAGAGTTTTGGAAACTGAAGCTTTCTTT,CAWRVLETEAFF